Detailed here is one TCR beta chain. The antigen is unknown. CDR3 length equals 12 residues. Trimming shortened V by 5 bases and J by 4 bases, and 6 bases separated the two germline ends. Germline V gives CDR1 LNHDA, CDR2 SQIVND (reference sequence). This entry belongs to a study of T cells in localized non-small cell lung cancer. General observations from the study: Uninvolved adjacent lung, not tumor, had the highest T cell clonality.

The data were produced by immunoSEQ multiplex PCR, yet TCRdb's version contains in-frame clones alone and is incomplete. This sample yields approximately 81,000 clones, of which 88% are seen a single time; about 20% belongs to the top ten. The sample was peripheral blood, taken before any cancer treatment. The chain couples TRBV19 to TRBJ1-5; D gene unclear. The sequence derives from a woman aged 35-75 years with stage I squamous cell lung carcinoma. CDR3 nucleotides: TGTGCCAGTAGTTGGGGTAATCAGCCCCAGCATTTT. Translating it yields CASSWGNQPQHF.